Listed here is a single T cell receptor (beta chain). The sample originates from a study of blood T cell repertoires in COVID-19. Trimming took 1 base from V and 5 from J; bases not matched to a gene: 8. Germline-derived CDR1 and CDR2 are MGHRA and YSYEKL. The CDR3 contains 17 residues. The data were produced by immunoSEQ multiplex PCR, yet TCRdb's version contains in-frame clones alone and is incomplete. The repertoire holds around 60,000 clones, with around four fifths as singletons. The source of this sequence is a man between 65 and 79 years old with acute or convalescent COVID-19. V and J are TRBV4-1 and TRBJ2-3; 11 bases match TRBD2. The sample consisted of peripheral blood. This CDR3 is CASSQAVTSGGGDTQYF. Written as DNA, the CDR3 is TGCGCCAGCAGCCAAGCGGTTACTAGCGGGGGTGGAGATACGCAGTATTTT.